Here is one T cell receptor (beta chain) with its context. The protocol was immunoSEQ multiplex PCR, while the TCRdb copy is restricted to in-frame clones and leaves out a portion. The table includes 150,000 to 200,000 clones, roughly 77% detected once. This sample is part of a study of blood T cell repertoires in COVID-19. Study-wide context: Samples taken during acute and convalescent COVID-19 were collected in the United States, Italy and Spain. The analysed material was cDNA or gDNA that came from T cells, B-cell-depleted T cells, or PBMCs.

V lost 7 bases and J 0 bases, leaving 15 bases between the germline ends. Germline assignment: CDR1 MNHEY and CDR2 SVGAGI. The CDR3 runs to 15 residues. The chain uses TRBV6-5 and TRBJ1-1; D perhaps matches TRBD1 (6 bases). The material sequenced was peripheral blood. The receptor was isolated from a human donor in a cohort sampled during active COVID-19. CDR3 region: CASTRTGTLNTEAFF. CDR3 sequence (DNA): TGTGCCAGCACTCGGACCGGGACACTGAACACTGAAGCTTTCTTT.